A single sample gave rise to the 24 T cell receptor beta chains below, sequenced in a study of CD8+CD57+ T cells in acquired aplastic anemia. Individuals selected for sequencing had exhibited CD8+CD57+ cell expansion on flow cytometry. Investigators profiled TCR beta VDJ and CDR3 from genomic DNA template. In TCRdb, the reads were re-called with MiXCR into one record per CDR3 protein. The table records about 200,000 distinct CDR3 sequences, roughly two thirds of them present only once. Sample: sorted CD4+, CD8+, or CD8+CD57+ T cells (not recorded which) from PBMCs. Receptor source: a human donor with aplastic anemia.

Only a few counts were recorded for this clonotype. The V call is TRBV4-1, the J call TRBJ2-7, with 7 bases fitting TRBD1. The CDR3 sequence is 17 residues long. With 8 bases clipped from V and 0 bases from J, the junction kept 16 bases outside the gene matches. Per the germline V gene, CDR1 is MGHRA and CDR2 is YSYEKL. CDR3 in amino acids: CASSRGPGGTSSYEQYF. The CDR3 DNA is TGCGCCAGCTCCCGCGGTCCAGGGGGAACTTCCTCCTACGAGCAGTACTTC.

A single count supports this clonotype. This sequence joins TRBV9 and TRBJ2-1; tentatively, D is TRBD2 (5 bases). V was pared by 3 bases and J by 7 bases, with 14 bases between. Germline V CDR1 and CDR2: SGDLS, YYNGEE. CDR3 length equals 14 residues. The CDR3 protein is CASSALGDANEQFF. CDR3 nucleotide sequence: TGTGCCAGCAGCGCCTTGGGAGACGCGAATGAGCAGTTCTTC.

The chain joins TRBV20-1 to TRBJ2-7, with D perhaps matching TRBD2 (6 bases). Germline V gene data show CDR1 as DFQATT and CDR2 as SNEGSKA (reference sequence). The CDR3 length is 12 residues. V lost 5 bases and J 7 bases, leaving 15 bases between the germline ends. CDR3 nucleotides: TGCAGTGCTGGAGGGCAATTGGGGGAGCAGTACTTC. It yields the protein CSAGGQLGEQYF.

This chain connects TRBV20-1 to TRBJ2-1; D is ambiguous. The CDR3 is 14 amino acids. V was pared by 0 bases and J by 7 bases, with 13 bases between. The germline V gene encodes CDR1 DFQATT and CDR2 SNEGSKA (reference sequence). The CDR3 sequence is CSARDLGPRNEQFF. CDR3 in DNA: TGCAGTGCTAGAGATCTTGGTCCGAGGAATGAGCAGTTCTTC.

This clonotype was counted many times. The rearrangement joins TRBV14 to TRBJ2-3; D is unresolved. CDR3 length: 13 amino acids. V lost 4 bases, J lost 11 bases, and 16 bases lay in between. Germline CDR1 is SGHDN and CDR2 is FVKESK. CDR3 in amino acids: CASSPYTTVGQYF. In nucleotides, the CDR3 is TGTGCCAGCAGCCCCTATACTACCGTCGGGCAGTATTTT.

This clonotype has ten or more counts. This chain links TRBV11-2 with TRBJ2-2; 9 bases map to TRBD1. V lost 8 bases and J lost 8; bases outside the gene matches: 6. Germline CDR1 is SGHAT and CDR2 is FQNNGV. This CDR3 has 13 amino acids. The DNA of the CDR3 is TGTGCCAGCGGGACAGGGCTGGCGGGGGAGCTGTTTTTT. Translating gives CASGTGLAGELFF. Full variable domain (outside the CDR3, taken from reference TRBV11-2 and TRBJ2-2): EAGVAQSPRYKIIEKRQSVAFWCNPISGHATLYWYQQILGQGPKLLIQFQNNGVVDDSQLPKDRFSAERLKGVDSTLKIQPAKLEDSAVYLCASGTGLAGELFFGEGSRLTVL.

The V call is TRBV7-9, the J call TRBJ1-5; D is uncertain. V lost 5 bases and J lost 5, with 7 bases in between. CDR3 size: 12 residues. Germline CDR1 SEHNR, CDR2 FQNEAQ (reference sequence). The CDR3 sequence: CASSQEDQPQHF. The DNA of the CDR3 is TGTGCCAGCAGCCAAGAAGATCAGCCCCAGCATTTT.

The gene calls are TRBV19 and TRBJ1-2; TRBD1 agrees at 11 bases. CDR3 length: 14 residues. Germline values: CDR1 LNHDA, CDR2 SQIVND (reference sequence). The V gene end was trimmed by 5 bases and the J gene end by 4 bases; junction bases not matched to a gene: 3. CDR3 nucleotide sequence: TGTGCCAGTAGTGGGGACAGGGGGACCTATGGCTACACCTTC. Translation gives CASSGDRGTYGYTF.

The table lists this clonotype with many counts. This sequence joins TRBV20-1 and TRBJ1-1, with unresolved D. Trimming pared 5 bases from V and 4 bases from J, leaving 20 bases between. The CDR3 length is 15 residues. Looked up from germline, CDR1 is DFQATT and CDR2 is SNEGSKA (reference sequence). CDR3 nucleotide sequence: TGCAGTGCTCGACACTTATGGAAAGATTCCACTGAAGCTTTCTTT. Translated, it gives CSARHLWKDSTEAFF.

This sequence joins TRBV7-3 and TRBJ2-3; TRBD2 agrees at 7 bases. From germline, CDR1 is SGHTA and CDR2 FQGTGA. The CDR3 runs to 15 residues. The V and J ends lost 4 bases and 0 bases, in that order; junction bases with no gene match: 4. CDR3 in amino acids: CASSYSGASTDTQYF. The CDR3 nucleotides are TGTGCCAGCAGCTACAGCGGGGCTAGCACAGATACGCAGTATTTT. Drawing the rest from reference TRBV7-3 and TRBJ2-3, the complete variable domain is GAGVSQTPSNKVTEKGKYVELRCDPISGHTALYWYRQSLGQGPEFLIYFQGTGAADDSGLPNDRFFAVRPEGSVSTLKIQRTERGDSAVYLCASSYSGASTDTQYFGPGTRLTVL.

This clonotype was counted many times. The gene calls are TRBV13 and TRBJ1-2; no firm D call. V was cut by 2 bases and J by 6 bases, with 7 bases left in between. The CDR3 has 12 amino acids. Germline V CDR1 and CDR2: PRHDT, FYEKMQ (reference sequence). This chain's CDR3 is CASSLRSDGYTF. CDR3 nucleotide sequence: TGTGCCAGCAGCTTACGATCGGATGGCTACACCTTC.

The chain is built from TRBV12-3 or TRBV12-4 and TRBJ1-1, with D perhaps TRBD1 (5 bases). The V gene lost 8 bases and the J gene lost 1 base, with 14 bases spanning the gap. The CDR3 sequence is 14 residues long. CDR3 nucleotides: TGTGCCAGCGGAAAAGGGACCAGGAACACTGAAGCTTTCTTT. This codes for CASGKGTRNTEAFF.

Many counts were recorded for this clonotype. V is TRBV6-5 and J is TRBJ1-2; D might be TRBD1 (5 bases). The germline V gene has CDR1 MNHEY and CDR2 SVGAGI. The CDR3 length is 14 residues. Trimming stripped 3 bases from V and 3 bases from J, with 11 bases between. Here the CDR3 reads CASSYGGDDYGYTF. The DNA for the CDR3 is TGTGCCAGCAGTTATGGGGGGGATGACTATGGCTACACCTTC.

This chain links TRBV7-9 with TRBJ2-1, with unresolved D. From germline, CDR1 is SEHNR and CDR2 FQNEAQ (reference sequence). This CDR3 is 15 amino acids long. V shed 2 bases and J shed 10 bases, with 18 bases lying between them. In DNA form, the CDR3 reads TGTGCCAGCAGCTTAACCTCCCATACGAGTAGAGAGCAGTTCTTC. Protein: CASSLTSHTSREQFF.

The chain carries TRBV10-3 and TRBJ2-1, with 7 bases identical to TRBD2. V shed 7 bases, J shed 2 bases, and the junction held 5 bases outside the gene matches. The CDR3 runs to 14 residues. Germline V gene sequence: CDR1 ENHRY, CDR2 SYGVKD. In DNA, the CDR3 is TGTGCCATCACCCGGGACTACGCCTACAATGAGCAGTTCTTC. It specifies CAITRDYAYNEQFF.

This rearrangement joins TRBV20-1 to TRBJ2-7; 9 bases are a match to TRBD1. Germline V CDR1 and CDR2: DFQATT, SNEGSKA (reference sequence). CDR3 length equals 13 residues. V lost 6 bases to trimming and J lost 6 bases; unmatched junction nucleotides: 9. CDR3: CSAAGTGSLEQYF. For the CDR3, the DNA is TGCAGTGCCGCCGGGACAGGGTCTCTCGAGCAGTACTTC.

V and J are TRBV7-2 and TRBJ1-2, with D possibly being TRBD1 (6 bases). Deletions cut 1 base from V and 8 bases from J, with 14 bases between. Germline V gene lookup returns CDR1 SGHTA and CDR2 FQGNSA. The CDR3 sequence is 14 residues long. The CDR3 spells CASSLDPGATGYTF. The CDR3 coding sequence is TGTGCCAGCAGCTTAGATCCGGGGGCGACGGGCTACACCTTC.

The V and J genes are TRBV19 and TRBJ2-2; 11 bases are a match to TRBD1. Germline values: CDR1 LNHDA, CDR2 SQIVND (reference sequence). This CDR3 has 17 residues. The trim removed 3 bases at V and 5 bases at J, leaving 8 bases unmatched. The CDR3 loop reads CASSISFGTGGTGELFF. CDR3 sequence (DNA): TGTGCCAGTAGTATCAGCTTCGGGACAGGGGGTACCGGGGAGCTGTTTTTT. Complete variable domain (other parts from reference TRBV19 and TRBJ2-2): DGGITQSPKYLFRKEGQNVTLSCEQNLNHDAMYWYRQDPGQGLRLIYYSQIVNDFQKGDIAEGYSVSREKKESFPLTVTSAQKNPTAFYLCASSISFGTGGTGELFFGEGSRLTVL.

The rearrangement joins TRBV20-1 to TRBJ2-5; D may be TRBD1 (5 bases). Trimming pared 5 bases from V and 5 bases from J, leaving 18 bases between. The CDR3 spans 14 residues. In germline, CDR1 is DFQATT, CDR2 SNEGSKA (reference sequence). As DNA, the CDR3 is TGCAGTGCTCGCAGGGAAGGGCTACGGGAGACCCAGTACTTC. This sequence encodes CSARREGLRETQYF.

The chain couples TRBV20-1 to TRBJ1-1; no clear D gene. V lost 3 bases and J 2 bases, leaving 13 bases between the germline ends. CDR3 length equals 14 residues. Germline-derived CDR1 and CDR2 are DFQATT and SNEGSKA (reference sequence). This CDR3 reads CSASSRKANTEAFF. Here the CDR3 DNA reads TGCAGTGCTAGTTCGCGGAAGGCTAACACTGAAGCTTTCTTT.

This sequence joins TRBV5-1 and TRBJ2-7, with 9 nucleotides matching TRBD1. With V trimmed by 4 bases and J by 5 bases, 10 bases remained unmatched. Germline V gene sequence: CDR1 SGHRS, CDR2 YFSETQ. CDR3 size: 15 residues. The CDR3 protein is CASSTRQGVSHEQYF. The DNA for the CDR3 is TGCGCCAGCAGCACTCGACAGGGGGTCTCGCACGAGCAGTACTTC.

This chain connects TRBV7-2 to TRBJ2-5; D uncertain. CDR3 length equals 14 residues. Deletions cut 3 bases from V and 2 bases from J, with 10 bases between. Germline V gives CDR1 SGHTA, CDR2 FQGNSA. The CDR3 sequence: CASSFEMQQETQYF. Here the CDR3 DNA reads TGTGCCAGCAGCTTCGAGATGCAGCAAGAGACCCAGTACTTC.

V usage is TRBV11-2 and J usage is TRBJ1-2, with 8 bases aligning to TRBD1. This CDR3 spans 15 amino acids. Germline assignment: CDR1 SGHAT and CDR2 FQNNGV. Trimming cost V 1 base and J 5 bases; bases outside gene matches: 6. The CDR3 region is CASSLGAGGGYGYTF. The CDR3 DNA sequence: TGTGCCAGCAGCTTAGGGGCAGGGGGCGGGTATGGCTACACCTTC.

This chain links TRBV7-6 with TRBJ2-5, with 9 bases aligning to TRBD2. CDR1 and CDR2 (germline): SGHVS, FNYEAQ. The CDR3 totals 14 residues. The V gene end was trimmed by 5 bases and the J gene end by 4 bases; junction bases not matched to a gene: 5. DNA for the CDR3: TGTGCCAGCAGCAATAGCGGGAGTAGAGAGACCCAGTACTTC. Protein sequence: CASSNSGSRETQYF.